Listed below are T cell receptor beta chains from one sample, sequenced in a study of T-cell reconstitution after alpha-beta-depleted transplantation in children. MiXCR, run by TCRdb on the PCR reads, gives a single entry per CDR3 protein. There are hundreds of thousands of distinct CDR3 sequences in the sample; approximately 15% occur only once, and 1.1% lies in the top ten. The starting material was PBMCs from the stem cell graft donor, obtained from the stem cell graft. The receptors originated from a human donor who donated a stem cell graft to a child with acute myeloid leukemia. Each CDR3 is given with its conserved first and last residue. Fields, in order: D gene, V gene, CDR3 protein. The D gene is left open where the match is weak.

d_call: TRBD1
v_call: TRBV12-3/TRBV12-4
cdr3_aa: CASNRGNGYTF

d_call: -
v_call: TRBV24-1
cdr3_aa: CATSDLSRFGNEQFF

d_call: -
v_call: TRBV7-9
cdr3_aa: CASQQNTIYF

d_call: -
v_call: TRBV20-1
cdr3_aa: CSARDGGTAPVSPLHF

d_call: -
v_call: TRBV6-6
cdr3_aa: CASTQTGPSQYF

d_call: TRBD1
v_call: TRBV30
cdr3_aa: CAWSGRDRGYRYTF

d_call: TRBD1
v_call: TRBV10-3
cdr3_aa: CASSGTGDQPEHF

d_call: -
v_call: TRBV15
cdr3_aa: CATSRERGYEQYF

d_call: -
v_call: TRBV20-1
cdr3_aa: CSAMASGANVLTF

d_call: -
v_call: TRBV5-1
cdr3_aa: CASSERLATNEKLFF

d_call: -
v_call: TRBV7-2
cdr3_aa: CASSLSRGGTGELFF

d_call: -
v_call: TRBV7-2
cdr3_aa: CASSRTVGSGNTIYF

d_call: -
v_call: TRBV20-1
cdr3_aa: CSARDGEVSNQPQHF

d_call: -
v_call: TRBV5-6
cdr3_aa: CASSTPGAMNTEAFF

d_call: -
v_call: TRBV20-1
cdr3_aa: CSARDRAGAGGELFF

d_call: -
v_call: TRBV2
cdr3_aa: CASSEESYNEQFF

d_call: -
v_call: TRBV20-1
cdr3_aa: CSARGYGEAFTDTQYF

d_call: TRBD1
v_call: TRBV12-3/TRBV12-4
cdr3_aa: CASSAGTAPLNEQFF

d_call: TRBD2
v_call: TRBV15
cdr3_aa: CATSRDLLVLAGGSEQFF

d_call: TRBD2
v_call: TRBV20-1
cdr3_aa: CSARDLRGGTDTQYF

d_call: -
v_call: TRBV20-1
cdr3_aa: CSLLWTGIEGETQYF

d_call: TRBD2
v_call: TRBV5-1
cdr3_aa: CASSLGTSGGIQETQYF

d_call: TRBD2
v_call: TRBV12-3/TRBV12-4
cdr3_aa: CASRTSGGAWETQYF

d_call: -
v_call: TRBV10-3
cdr3_aa: CAIRIPDIHQPQHF

d_call: -
v_call: TRBV12-3/TRBV12-4
cdr3_aa: CASSFTGVRYQETQYF

d_call: TRBD2
v_call: TRBV19
cdr3_aa: CASSIIGLAGGQETQYF

d_call: TRBD2
v_call: TRBV7-9
cdr3_aa: CASSRPGLQETQYF

d_call: -
v_call: TRBV29-1
cdr3_aa: CSVGVRNEQFF

d_call: TRBD2
v_call: TRBV9
cdr3_aa: CASSTGGTLTDTQYF

d_call: -
v_call: TRBV7-2
cdr3_aa: CASSLEGQAFEKLFF

d_call: TRBD1
v_call: TRBV29-1
cdr3_aa: CSVSRDRGYGGYTF

d_call: -
v_call: TRBV7-9
cdr3_aa: CASSLGGQRPYEQYF

d_call: -
v_call: TRBV11-2
cdr3_aa: CASSPRVSNEKLFF

d_call: -
v_call: TRBV5-1
cdr3_aa: CASSLSSDGINTEAFF

d_call: -
v_call: TRBV20-1
cdr3_aa: CSAGGSQRNHGYTF

d_call: TRBD1
v_call: TRBV4-1
cdr3_aa: CASSQAQGQYMNTEAFF

d_call: -
v_call: TRBV20-1
cdr3_aa: CSARDQGSSYNSPLHF

d_call: TRBD1
v_call: TRBV24-1
cdr3_aa: CATSDYRGVGTQYF

d_call: TRBD2
v_call: TRBV11-2
cdr3_aa: CASSSSGGVGNEQFF

d_call: TRBD2
v_call: TRBV10-3
cdr3_aa: CAISPLAGSGEQYF

d_call: -
v_call: TRBV29-1
cdr3_aa: CSVADGFMGNQPQHF